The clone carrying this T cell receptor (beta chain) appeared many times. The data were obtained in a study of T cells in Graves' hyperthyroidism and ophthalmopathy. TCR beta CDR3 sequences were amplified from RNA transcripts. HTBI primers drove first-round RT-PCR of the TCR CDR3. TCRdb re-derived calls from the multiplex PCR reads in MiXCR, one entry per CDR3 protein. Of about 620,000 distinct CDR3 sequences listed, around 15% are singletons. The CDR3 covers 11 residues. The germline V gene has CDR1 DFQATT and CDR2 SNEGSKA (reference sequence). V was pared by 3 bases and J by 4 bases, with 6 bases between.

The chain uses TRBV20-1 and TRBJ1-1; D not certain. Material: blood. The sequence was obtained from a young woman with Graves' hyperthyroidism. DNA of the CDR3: TGCAGTGCTAGGGGCGGCACTGAAGCTTTCTTT. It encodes CSARGGTEAFF.